What follows are 18 T cell receptor beta chains derived from one specimen sequenced in a study of T cells after yellow fever vaccination. One entry per CDR3 protein, called by TCRdb with MiXCR from the 5' RACE reads. The sample has just over 300,000 distinct CDR3 sequences; roughly 3.5% are singletons. Material: PBMCs, obtained on the day of the yellow fever booster vaccination. The receptors come from a man aged 18-30 years who received the YFV17D yellow fever vaccine.

In this sample, this clonotype turned up many times. The chain recombines TRBV6-2 or TRBV6-3 with TRBJ1-1; unclear D gene. The CDR3 runs to 18 residues. Trimming took off 2 bases at V and 7 bases at J, with 26 bases between the two ends. The germline V gene encodes CDR1 MNHEY and CDR2 SVGEGT. This CDR3 is CASSYNPYSETLGLEAFF. CDR3 DNA sequence: TGTGCCAGCAGTTACAACCCTTATTCGGAGACTCTCGGACTTGAAGCTTTCTTT.

This clonotype was seen many times. This chain links TRBV10-3 with TRBJ2-7; D perhaps matches TRBD2 (6 bases). V was pared by 3 bases and J by 0 bases, with 9 bases between. This CDR3 comprises 14 residues. Germline V CDR1 and CDR2: ENHRY, SYGVKD. CDR3 loop: CAISDGGVSYEQYV. The CDR3 nucleotides read TGTGCCATCAGTGATGGAGGGGTCTCCTACGAGCAGTACGTC.

This clonotype was seen at least ten times. The rearrangement joins TRBV25-1 to TRBJ2-1; either TRBD1 or TRBD2 may supply D (5 bases each). From germline, CDR1 is MGHDK and CDR2 SYGVNS. Trimming stripped 2 bases from V and 7 bases from J, with 15 bases between. This CDR3 contains 15 residues. The CDR3 coding sequence is TGTGCCAGCAGTGAACGGGCTAGTTGGGGGAATGAGCAGTTCTTC. This gives the protein CASSERASWGNEQFF.

In its sample, this clonotype was seen a few times. V and J are TRBV2 and TRBJ2-7, with D possibly TRBD2 on 6 matching bases. This CDR3 comprises 14 residues. Trimming removed 11 bases from V and 0 bases from J, with 17 bases in between. Germline CDR1 and CDR2: SNHLY and FYNNEI. CDR3 nucleotide sequence: TGTGCCCAGGGAGCGGGTTTGAGCTCCTACGAGCAGTACGTC. Its protein is CAQGAGLSSYEQYV.

This clonotype was counted ten times or more. The V and J genes are TRBV5-1 and TRBJ2-6, with TRBD1 matching over 8 bases. The V gene's germline CDR1 is SGHRS and CDR2 YFSETQ. Germline trimming cut 3 bases from V and 0 bases from J; bases unmatched to any gene: 5. The CDR3 spans 17 residues. The CDR3 coding sequence is TGCGCCAGCAGCTCCTGGACAGGGCCCTCTGGGGCCAACGTCCTGACTTTC. It specifies CASSSWTGPSGANVLTF. Full variable domain (outside the CDR3, taken from reference TRBV5-1 and TRBJ2-6): KAGVTQTPRYLIKTRGQQVTLSCSPISGHRSVSWYQQTPGQGLQFLFEYFSETQRNKGNFPGRFSGRQFSNSRSEMNVSTLELGDSALYLCASSSWTGPSGANVLTFGAGSRLTVL.

V and J are TRBV11-2 and TRBJ1-1; possible D gene TRBD1, 5 bases. This CDR3 comprises 13 residues. CDR1 is SGHAT and CDR2 is FQNNGV in the germline V gene. The V end lost 5 bases, the J end lost 12 bases, and 19 bases lay between the germline ends. The CDR3 nucleotides read TGTGCCAGCAGCCTAGGACTGGGGGTGAAAACTTTCTTT. Its translation is CASSLGLGVKTFF. Full variable domain (rest looked up from reference TRBV11-2 and TRBJ1-1): EAGVAQSPRYKIIEKRQSVAFWCNPISGHATLYWYQQILGQGPKLLIQFQNNGVVDDSQLPKDRFSAERLKGVDSTLKIQPAKLEDSAVYLCASSLGLGVKTFFGQGTRLTVV.

The CDR3 bases are TGCGCCAGCAGCGGGACTAGCGGGGGAGATACGCAGTATTTT. Translated, it gives CASSGTSGGDTQYF. This chain uses TRBV5-1 with TRBJ2-3; 14 bases are shared with TRBD2. V was clipped by 4 bases and J by 5 bases; unmatched bases: 0. Germline values: CDR1 SGHRS, CDR2 YFSETQ. This CDR3 region has 14 residues.

In its sample, this clonotype was seen many times. This chain connects TRBV5-1 to TRBJ1-1, with D tentatively TRBD1 (5 bases). CDR3 size: 15 residues. CDR1 is SGHRS, CDR2 YFSETQ, per germline. V was shortened by 4 bases and J by 1 base, with 14 bases between the two germline ends. The CDR3 loop is CASSAGVLGNTEAFF. The CDR3 DNA is TGCGCCAGCAGCGCGGGGGTCCTGGGGAACACTGAAGCTTTCTTT.

Only a few counts were recorded for this clonotype. This chain joins TRBV5-1 and TRBJ2-2; D gene unclear. Per germline, CDR1 SGHRS and CDR2 YFSETQ. Between the trimmed V and J ends, which lost 7 bases and 6 bases, there was a span of 19 bases. This CDR3 region has 15 residues. This CDR3 is CASSKDHHMSGELFF. Here the CDR3 DNA reads TGCGCCAGCTCCAAGGACCACCACATGTCCGGGGAGCTGTTTTTT.

This clonotype was recorded many times. The chain employs TRBV5-1 and TRBJ1-6; maybe TRBD1 (5 bases). The germline V gene encodes CDR1 SGHRS and CDR2 YFSETQ. Deletions cut 5 bases from V and 8 bases from J, with 14 bases between. This CDR3 has 14 amino acids. CDR3 region: CASSRGDVDSPLHF. In nucleotides, the CDR3 is TGCGCCAGCAGTAGGGGCGACGTGGATTCACCCCTCCACTTT.

Many counts were recorded for this clonotype. This sequence joins TRBV27 and TRBJ2-3; D is undetermined. Looked up from germline, CDR1 is MNHEY and CDR2 is SMNVEV (reference sequence). The ends were cut back, 3 bases at V and 7 bases at J, with 11 bases in the middle. The CDR3 has 13 residues. Here the CDR3 reads CASSLASGNTQYF. CDR3 in DNA: TGTGCCAGCAGTTTGGCTAGTGGTAATACGCAGTATTTT.

The V call is TRBV4-2, the J call TRBJ2-6, with 8 positions matching TRBD1. Per germline, CDR1 LGHNA and CDR2 YNFKEQ. There are 18 residues in the CDR3. V trimming: 3 bases; J trimming: 0 bases; junction bases outside the gene matches: 7. This chain's CDR3 is CASSHPGGPSSGANVLTF. As DNA, the CDR3 is TGTGCCAGCAGCCACCCAGGGGGCCCCAGCTCTGGGGCCAACGTCCTGACTTTC.

Comments on this clonotype: This may come from a read error, since a much larger clone is one base off. The CDR3 loop reads CSVHANSGYTF. The CDR3 region has the DNA TGCAGTGTCCACGCTAACTCTGGCTACACCTTC. The chain couples TRBV20-1 to TRBJ1-2; no definite D call. The CDR3 is made up of 11 amino acids. Germline V lookup: CDR1 DFQATT, CDR2 SNEGSKA (reference sequence).

CDR3 nucleotide sequence: TGTGCCAGCAGCCCCGGGTCCGAAACCTATGGCTACACCTTC. Its protein is CASSPGSETYGYTF. The chain joins TRBV7-2 to TRBJ1-2, with D unclear. Germline V gene lookup returns CDR1 SGHTA and CDR2 FQGNSA. The CDR3 spans 14 residues. V was trimmed by 5 bases and J by 4 bases, leaving 14 bases between them.

Note on this clonotype: One end of the junction is discordant with germline, which a read error may explain. The chain uses TRBV29-1 and TRBJ1-2; tentative D call: TRBD1 (5 bases). Germline V lookup: CDR1 SQVTM, CDR2 ANQGSEA. CDR3 size: 10 residues. CDR3 nucleotide sequence: TGCAGCGTTGAAACCTTCGGGACCGACTTC. As protein: CSVETFGTDF.

This clonotype was counted between two and nine times. V and J are TRBV6-5 and TRBJ2-5, with 10 bases fitting TRBD2. This CDR3 contains 16 residues. CDR1 MNHEY and CDR2 SVGAGI come from the germline V gene. V gave up 5 bases and J gave up 1 base; unmatched junction bases: 7. CDR3 protein: CASSIAGGSLQETQYF. In DNA, the CDR3 is TGTGCCAGCAGTATAGCGGGGGGAAGCCTCCAAGAGACCCAGTACTTC.

This clonotype was seen only a few times. J is TRBJ2-1 and V is TRBV14; tentatively, D is TRBD1 (5 bases). The V gene lost 6 bases and the J gene lost 7 bases, with 19 bases spanning the gap. The CDR3 covers 15 residues. Per germline, CDR1 SGHDN and CDR2 FVKESK. CDR3 bases: TGTGCCAGCAGTGCAGACAGTGGGAAGAAAAATGAGCAGTTCTTC. As protein: CASSADSGKKNEQFF.

The table lists this clonotype with many counts. The CDR3 DNA reads as TGTGCCAGCAGCTTATCTGGGGTCGATGGCTACACCTTC. Its translation: CASSLSGVDGYTF. This chain connects TRBV7-9 to TRBJ1-2; D is ambiguous. Germline V CDR1 and CDR2: SEHNR, FQNEAQ (reference sequence). Trimming removed 2 bases at V and 6 bases at J, with 10 bases between. CDR3 length equals 13 residues.